Described below is a single T cell receptor (beta chain) sequence and its context. Relative to the germline gene, one junction end is altered; a read error may explain this. This specimen belongs to a study of blood T cell repertoires in COVID-19. Germline CDR1 is SGHRS and CDR2 is YFSETQ. The length of the CDR3 is 14 residues. The assay was immunoSEQ multiplex PCR, and TCRdb's table has in-frame clones only and misses some. The sample has a few hundred thousand clones, about 88% seen once; the top ten hold 4.1%. This chain joins TRBV5-1 and TRBJ1-4; a weak D match, TRBD1 (6 bases). The clonotype was recovered from a man aged 30-40 years with acute COVID-19. What was sequenced was PBMCs or T cells enriched from blood (not recorded which). CDR3 DNA sequence: TGTGCCAGCAGCTCACAGGGAGGGGATGAAAAACTGTTTTTT. Residues: CASSSQGGDEKLFF.